A selection of T cell receptor beta chains follows, all from one sample in a study of CD4 and CD8 cells across lung adenocarcinoma regions. Each CDR3 protein is one row after TCRdb ran MiXCR on the PCR reads. The sample holds some 10,000 distinct CDR3 sequences, 45% to 60% seen once. The sequenced sample consisted of CD4+ T cells from the margin of a lung tumor. Every receptor here comes from a male donor with lung adenocarcinoma. The CD4 and CD8 labels of this study may be unreliable. Both conserved end residues are part of each CDR3. The D gene is left open where the match is weak. Size tells how often a clone was seen (once, few, many) or the class of an expanded clone, and some rows leave it out.

TRBV12-3/TRBV12-4	TRBJ2-5	once	.	CASSFSETQYF	TGTGCCAGCAGTTTTTCGGAGACCCAGTACTTC
TRBV27	TRBJ2-5	.	TRBD2	CASSSPGLAGETQYF	TGTGCCAGCAGTTCCCCGGGACTAGCGGGAGAGACCCAGTACTTC
TRBV4-2	TRBJ2-3	many	.	CASSQGPNGFSTDTQYF	TGTGCCAGCAGCCAAGGCCCGAACGGTTTTAGCACAGATACGCAGTATTTT
TRBV6-1	TRBJ2-3	.	TRBD2	CASGDRSGGPETQYF	TGTGCCAGCGGTGACAGGAGCGGGGGGCCAGAGACGCAGTATTTC
TRBV6-1	TRBJ1-5	few	TRBD1	CTSGHVRDRDSNQPQHF	TGTACCAGCGGTCATGTTCGGGACAGAGATAGCAATCAGCCCCAGCATTTT
TRBV10-3	TRBJ2-4	.	TRBD2	CATGGLARNIQYF	TGCGCCACGGGGGGGCTAGCCAGAAACATTCAGTACTTC
TRBV10-3	TRBJ2-1	.	.	CATAPHFGRGQFF	TGTGCCACCGCCCCTCACTTTGGGCGCGGACAGTTCTTC
TRBV6-1	TRBJ1-1	.	.	CASKGGFARGTEAFF	TGTGCCAGCAAAGGGGGTTTTGCTCGGGGCACTGAAGCTTTCTTT
TRBV6-5	TRBJ2-1	.	.	CASSSHTTGTKTNEQFF	TGTGCCAGCAGTTCCCACACCACCGGGACCAAAACCAATGAGCAGTTCTTC
TRBV4-2	TRBJ2-1	few	TRBD2	CASSQDAGGAYNEQFF	TGTGCCAGCAGCCAGGATGCGGGGGGGGCCTACAATGAGCAGTTCTTC
TRBV7-2	TRBJ1-4	many	TRBD1	CASSLETGRYGEKLFF	TGTGCCAGCAGCCTTGAGACAGGGAGGTACGGTGAAAAACTGTTTTTT
TRBV30	TRBJ2-3	few	.	CAWNRASTDTQYF	TGTGCCTGGAATCGGGCTAGCACAGATACGCAGTATTTT
TRBV27	TRBJ2-5	.	.	CASSLGAGHQETQYF	TGTGCCAGCAGTTTGGGCGCGGGCCACCAAGAGACCCAGTACTTC
TRBV12-3/TRBV12-4	TRBJ2-7	many	.	CASSSESQGAYEQYF	TGTGCCAGCAGTTCCGAGAGCCAAGGGGCCTACGAGCAGTACTTC
TRBV6-1	TRBJ1-1	many	.	CASSRVYSQNTEAFF	TGTGCCAGCAGCAGGGTATACAGCCAGAACACTGAAGCTTTCTTT
TRBV28	TRBJ2-5	few	TRBD2	CASGLGLYF	TGTGCCAGCGGACTAGGACTGTACTTC
TRBV4-1	TRBJ1-2	many	TRBD1	CASSQGGQFLYGYTF	TGCGCCAGCAGCCAAGGGGGACAGTTCCTCTATGGCTACACCTTC
TRBV6-4	TRBJ2-2	many	.	CASSLDNTGELFF	TGTGCCAGCAGTCTCGATAACACCGGGGAGCTGTTTTTT
TRBV10-1	TRBJ2-1	hyperexpanded	.	CASIERAHNEQFF	TGCGCCAGCATCGAGCGGGCCCACAATGAGCAGTTCTTC
TRBV6-1	TRBJ2-1	.	TRBD2	CASSEPAGVVGGEQFF	TGTGCCAGCAGTGAACCGGCGGGAGTGGTGGGGGGTGAGCAGTTCTTC
TRBV6-4	TRBJ2-4	.	.	CATGLGATNMQYF	TGTGCCACGGGGCTGGGAGCCACAAACATGCAGTACTTC
TRBV6-1	TRBJ2-2	.	TRBD2	CASRPKERGYSGELFF	TGTGCCAGCAGGCCTAAGGAGCGGGGGTATTCCGGGGAGCTGTTTTTT
TRBV6-4	TRBJ2-3	.	TRBD2	CASSAAGDSKDTQYF	TGTGCCAGCAGTGCGGCGGGAGACTCCAAAGATACGCAGTACTTT
TRBV6-5	TRBJ2-7	.	TRBD2	CASSYSSGSLYNEQYF	TGTGCCAGCAGTTACTCCAGCGGGAGCCTCTACAATGAGCAGTACTTC
TRBV5-1	TRBJ1-1	.	.	CASSLRTRSTEAFF	TGCGCCAGCAGCTTGCGGACTCGTAGCACTGAAGCTTTCTTT
TRBV6-4	TRBJ2-5	.	.	CARGDAGGGKETQYF	TGTGCCAGGGGTGACGCCGGCGGGGGCAAAGAGACCCAGTACTTC
TRBV6-5	TRBJ1-6	.	.	CASSYYLAGDNSPLHF	TGTGCCAGCAGTTACTACCTCGCAGGGGATAATTCACCCCTCCACTTT
TRBV7-9	TRBJ1-1	few	.	CASSLGEGKAFF	TGTGCCAGCAGCTTAGGGGAAGGGAAAGCTTTCTTT
TRBV7-8	TRBJ2-5	.	.	CASSLVQGAQEIQYF	TGTGCCAGCAGCTTAGTACAGGGCGCCCAAGAGATCCAGTACTTC
TRBV7-6	TRBJ2-5	.	.	CASNSASQETQYF	TGTGCCAGCAACTCCGCGAGCCAAGAGACCCAGTACTTC
TRBV27	TRBJ2-7	.	.	CASMVSRGGLNEQYF	TGTGCCAGCATGGTCTCCAGGGGTGGTCTCAATGAGCAGTACTTC
TRBV28	TRBJ1-3	.	TRBD1	CASSTLTGAGNTIYF	TGTGCCAGCAGTACCCTGACAGGGGCTGGAAACACCATATATTTT
TRBV27	TRBJ1-1	medium-sized	.	CASSLWGDMNTEAFF	TGTGCCAGCAGTTTATGGGGGGATATGAACACTGAAGCTTTCTTT
TRBV10-1	TRBJ2-5	.	.	CAGHGGGAQETQYF	TGCGCGGGGCACGGGGGCGGTGCCCAAGAGACTCAGTACTTC
TRBV14	TRBJ2-7	.	TRBD2	CASSQEGLAMSYEQYF	TGTGCCAGCAGCCAAGAGGGACTAGCTATGAGCTACGAGCAGTACTTC
TRBV5-3	TRBJ2-5	medium-sized	.	CARSLSGWEQYF	TGTGCCAGAAGCTTGTCGGGTTGGGAGCAGTACTTC
TRBV7-2	TRBJ2-7	many	TRBD1	CASSWLTGGAGEQYF	TGTGCCAGCAGCTGGCTGACAGGGGGCGCGGGGGAGCAGTACTTC
TRBV27	TRBJ1-4	.	.	CASSGGATNEKLFF	TGTGCCAGCAGTGGCGGAGCAACTAATGAAAAACTGTTTTTT
TRBV9	TRBJ2-5	many	TRBD2	CASSEGTSGGAGETQYF	TGTGCCAGCAGCGAGGGGACTAGCGGGGGGGCCGGAGAGACCCAGTACTTC
TRBV4-1	TRBJ2-5	many	.	CASSQDPNQETQYF	TGCGCCAGCAGCCAAGACCCGAACCAAGAGACCCAGTACTTC
TRBV6-1	TRBJ2-7	.	TRBD1	CASAPTGTARSYEQYF	TGTGCCAGCGCGCCAACCGGGACAGCTCGCTCCTACGAGCAGTACTTC
TRBV6-1	TRBJ1-6	.	.	CASSRGGGRLDSPLHF	TGTGCCAGCAGTCGAGGGGGGGGTAGATTAGATTCACCCCTCCACTTT
TRBV30	TRBJ2-3	.	TRBD2	CAWSRSGGGADTQYF	TGTGCCTGGAGTAGGAGCGGGGGGGGCGCAGATACGCAGTATTTT
TRBV12-3/TRBV12-4	TRBJ2-3	.	.	CASSTSTGGDTQYF	TGTGCCAGCAGTACCTCGACGGGTGGAGATACGCAGTATTTT
TRBV6-8	TRBJ2-4	.	.	CPSRLSGTRAKNTQYF	TGTCCCAGCCGCCTGTCGGGGACGAGAGCCAAAAACACTCAGTACTTC
TRBV10-3	TRBJ2-5	.	.	CAGRGARGADTQYF	TGTGCGGGGAGAGGGGCCCGTGGCGCAGATACCCAGTACTTC
TRBV6-1	TRBJ2-3	.	TRBD2	CGGGGGGCGTETQYF	TGTGGGGGGGGCGGGGGGGGGTGTGGCACAGAGACGCAGTATTTC
TRBV10-2	TRBJ2-7	.	TRBD2	CASPGGWREGGYEQYF	TGCGCCAGCCCCGGGGGCTGGCGGGAGGGCGGTTACGAGCAGTACTTC
TRBV6-5	TRBJ1-1	.	TRBD1	CASSSTPRQGAAFF	TGTGCCAGCAGTTCAACTCCACGACAGGGAGCAGCTTTCTTT
TRBV6-1	TRBJ2-1	.	.	CASSSLPGNNEQFF	TGTGCCAGCAGTAGCCTCCCAGGGAACAATGAGCAGTTCTTC
TRBV10-3	TRBJ2-1	.	TRBD2	CAISDRGGKLALTDEQFF	TGTGCCATCAGTGACCGCGGGGGAAAACTAGCTTTGACGGATGAGCAGTTCTTC